Included here is one T cell receptor beta chain sequence, with context. The sample is drawn from a study of CXCR3-negative and CXCR3-positive naive CD8 T cells. Study overall: Libraries each contributed about 1.5 +/- 0.3 million TRB reads, for roughly 140 million in total.

All TRB cDNA libraries came from 5' RACE performed with UMI labels. With the 5' RACE reads reprocessed, TCRdb shows one record per CDR3 protein and no DNA. The sample holds approximately 66,000 distinct CDR3 sequences. This CDR3 spans 13 amino acids. Germline V gene sequence: CDR1 MDHEN, CDR2 SYDVKM. This chain links TRBV28 with TRBJ1-2. The clonotype was recovered from a human donor in good health. Some clones in this sample may be carry-over from other donors' samples. Sequencing was done on a sample of naive CXCR3- CD8+ T cells from blood. As to subset: CD45RO-CCR7+CD27+CD95- naive CD8+ T cells lacking CXCR3 (TNR3-). The CDR3 region is CASSLWETYGYTF.